This T cell receptor (beta chain) was found in a study of CD8 T cells in ankylosing spondylitis. CDR1 and CDR2 from the germline V gene are DFQATT and SNEGSKA (reference sequence). The CDR3 length is 16 residues. V was pared by 4 bases and J by 0 bases, with 19 bases between. The table lists this clonotype with many counts. TCRdb passed the 5' RACE reads through MiXCR, listing each CDR3 protein once. The table includes 200,000 to 250,000 distinct CDR3 sequences, under 8.5% detected once. This TCR was recovered from a female donor with ankylosing spondylitis or in good health (not recorded which). The chain uses TRBV20-1 and TRBJ2-7, with D unresolved. Sequencing input: blood, either unsorted or a sorted T cell fraction (not recorded which). The CDR3 DNA follows: TGCAGTGCTAACCCTTTTAGGGCTGACAACTCCTACGAGCAGTACTTC. It encodes CSANPFRADNSYEQYF.